This T cell receptor (beta chain) originates from a study of shared T cell receptors in the human thymus. The CDR3 spans 14 residues. Trimming cost V 3 bases and J 6 bases; bases outside gene matches: 2. The germline gives CDR1 LNHDA, CDR2 SQIVND (reference sequence). Assay: immunoSEQ multiplex PCR; the TCRdb copy retains only in-frame clones and omits some. The sample comprises under 850,000 clones, 85% to 90% of which are singletons, and 0.0085% to 0.012% rests with the top ten. These sequences were also reported in another study, on human thymus T cells. That source reports: Healthy Finnish infants undergoing corrective surgery for congenital heart defects were the donors. Corrective cardiac operations yielded the resected thymus tissue. Apparent bias marked the V and J gene usage of thymic and blood repertoires.

The specimen sequenced was thymocytes. The V and J genes are TRBV19 and TRBJ1-5; 10 nucleotides match TRBD1. This sequence was found in a boy in the first two years of life with a congenital heart defect. CDR3 nucleotides: TGTGCCAGTAGTATGACAGGGGGCAGTCAGCCCCAGCATTTT. As protein: CASSMTGGSQPQHF.